This is a list of T cell receptor beta chains from one sample in a study of T cell repertoires in cytomegalovirus infection. In TCRdb, the reads were re-called with MiXCR into one record per CDR3 protein. This sample has more than 150,000 distinct CDR3 sequences, with roughly 27% found just once. The sample was PBMCs. The receptors stem from a human donor in good health (CMV status not recorded). Some clones in this sample may be carry-over from other donors' samples. The CDR3 runs from the conserved cysteine through the conserved F or W. The D gene is left open where the match is weak. Clone size is shown for a subset of rows, as once, few, many or a class of expanded clone.

CDR3nt | CDR3aa | v_gene | d_gene | abundance | j_gene
TGCGCCAGCAGTGAGTCGAATACAGGAGGGAACACTGAAGCTTTCTTT | CASSESNTGGNTEAFF | TRBV10-1 | NA | NA | TRBJ1-1
TGTGCCAGTAGGCAACCGGGACGGAGCTCCTACGAGCAGTACTTC | CASRQPGRSSYEQYF | TRBV19 | NA | NA | TRBJ2-7
TGTGCCAGTACCCGGGGGCAGGGAGGGACTGAAGCTTTCTTT | CASTRGQGGTEAFF | TRBV19 | NA | NA | TRBJ1-1
TGCAGCGTTGTAGTAGGGCGGGAGCAGTTCTTC | CSVVVGREQFF | TRBV29-1 | NA | NA | TRBJ2-1
TGTGCCAGCAGTTACGGGACCGCCACTGAAGCTTTCTTT | CASSYGTATEAFF | TRBV6-5 | NA | few | TRBJ1-1
TGTTCCAACATTTCCTCGGGACAGGGACCCCCCTACTATGGCTACACCTTC | CSNISSGQGPPYYGYTF | TRBV7-6 | TRBD1 | NA | TRBJ1-2
TGTGCCGGCAGCCTCGGCGGCTCCCGGCAGCCCCAGCATTTT | CAGSLGGSRQPQHF | TRBV7-2 | NA | few | TRBJ1-5
TGTGCCAGCAGCTTAGGTACAGGGGCGAGAGATACGCAGTATTTT | CASSLGTGARDTQYF | TRBV7-6 | TRBD1 | NA | TRBJ2-3
TGTGCCAGCAATACACGACAGGGGTCGGGGGAGACCCAGTACTTC | CASNTRQGSGETQYF | TRBV2 | TRBD1 | NA | TRBJ2-5
TGTGCCAGCAGCCGAGGATGGGGGAATGAAAAACTGTTTTTT | CASSRGWGNEKLFF | TRBV14 | NA | once | TRBJ1-4
TGCGCCAGCAGCCAAGCTACACCTAGCACAGATACGCAGTATTTT | CASSQATPSTDTQYF | TRBV4-1 | NA | few | TRBJ2-3
TGTGCCAGTAGTGAGCCGGGACAGGTTATCTTCGAGCAGTACTTC | CASSEPGQVIFEQYF | TRBV19 | TRBD1 | few | TRBJ2-7
TGTGCCAGCAGCCTACATCAGGGGGGGAGCAATCAGCCCCAGCATTTT | CASSLHQGGSNQPQHF | TRBV7-2 | TRBD1 | many | TRBJ1-5
TGTGCCAGCAGCTTCCCCCTCAGGGGGCCCAACTATGGCTACACCTTC | CASSFPLRGPNYGYTF | TRBV5-5 | TRBD1 | few | TRBJ1-2
TGTGCCAGCAGCCGGGACGGAGACTCTTATGGCTACACCTTC | CASSRDGDSYGYTF | TRBV6-5 | NA | few | TRBJ1-2
TGTGCCAGCTCAAGCGGGGGGACCAAAAACATTCAGTACTTC | CASSSGGTKNIQYF | TRBV9 | TRBD2 | NA | TRBJ2-4
TGTGCCAGCAGTTTAAGGACAGTCCCCTACGAGCAGTACTTC | CASSLRTVPYEQYF | TRBV12-3/TRBV12-4 | NA | few | TRBJ2-7
TGTGCCAGCAGTTACCAAACACCCGGGACAGGGGACTCCTACGAGCAGTACTTC | CASSYQTPGTGDSYEQYF | TRBV6-5 | TRBD1 | NA | TRBJ2-7
TGCAGTGCTAGCCCCAGGGCCCCCTACGAGCAGTACTTC | CSASPRAPYEQYF | TRBV20-1 | NA | NA | TRBJ2-7
TGTGCCAGCAGCCGAGAACTCCGGGACAGGACAACTAATGAAAAACTGTGTTTT | CASSRELRDRTTNEKLCF | TRBV4-2 | TRBD1 | NA | TRBJ1-4
TGTGCCAGCAGCCCATTCAATCAGCCCCAGCATTTT | CASSPFNQPQHF | TRBV7-2 | NA | many | TRBJ1-5
TGTGCCAGCAGTTCGGGACCAAACATTCAGTACTTC | CASSSGPNIQYF | TRBV12-3/TRBV12-4 | NA | few | TRBJ2-4
TGTGCCAGCAGTTTAGGGACGAAGGAGGAAAAACTGTTTTTT | CASSLGTKEEKLFF | TRBV12-3/TRBV12-4 | NA | few | TRBJ1-4
TGTGCCAGCCGCGAGACAGGGGGGAATGAGCAGTTCTTC | CASRETGGNEQFF | TRBV9 | TRBD1 | NA | TRBJ2-1
TGTGCCAGCACCTCCGTCCCGCGGGGGAACACCGGGGAGCTGTTTTTT | CASTSVPRGNTGELFF | TRBV5-5 | NA | NA | TRBJ2-2
TGTGCCAGCAGCGTGGGACAGGGCGTACAGCCCCAGCATTTT | CASSVGQGVQPQHF | TRBV9 | TRBD1 | NA | TRBJ1-5
TGTGCCAGCAGTGAAGCGCGGGGCGGGGAGCTGTTTTTT | CASSEARGGELFF | TRBV2 | NA | few | TRBJ2-2
TGCGCCAGCACCCTCGGGAGGGGGGGGAGCTACGAGCAGTACTTC | CASTLGRGGSYEQYF | TRBV5-1 | TRBD2 | NA | TRBJ2-7
TGTGCCAGCAGCCCCTGGAGGCTAGCGTGGGGTTTCAGCTCCTACGAGCAGTACTTC | CASSPWRLAWGFSSYEQYF | TRBV7-8 | NA | NA | TRBJ2-7
TGCGCCAGCAGCTTGGCCAGCGGGGGGGATAATGAGCAGTTCTTC | CASSLASGGDNEQFF | TRBV5-1 | TRBD2 | NA | TRBJ2-1
TGCAGTGCTCCTAGGGCGGGGAGAACTGAAGCTTTCTTT | CSAPRAGRTEAFF | TRBV20-1 | NA | NA | TRBJ1-1
TGTGCCAGCAGTGAAGATCGATCCTACGAGCAGTACTTC | CASSEDRSYEQYF | TRBV2 | NA | NA | TRBJ2-7
TGTGCCAGCAGCGGCCAGGGGGGGGACGGCACAGATACGCAGTATTTT | CASSGQGGDGTDTQYF | TRBV9 | NA | NA | TRBJ2-3
TGTGCCAGCAATGGGGACAGGGATGAAAAACTGTTTTTT | CASNGDRDEKLFF | TRBV12-3/TRBV12-4 | TRBD1 | NA | TRBJ1-4
TGTGCCAGCTCCACTAGGATGAACACTGAAGCTTTCTTT | CASSTRMNTEAFF | TRBV7-6 | NA | many | TRBJ1-1
TGTGCCAGTAGTATATGGGACCAGGACACTGAAGCTTTCTTT | CASSIWDQDTEAFF | TRBV19 | NA | NA | TRBJ1-1